The 5 T cell receptor beta chains below come from one sample, sequenced in a study of blood T cell repertoires in COVID-19. Using immunoSEQ multiplex PCR, the repertoire was profiled, and TCRdb retains in-frame clones only, with some absent. The table records hundreds of thousands of clones, roughly 89% of them present only once. The sample was peripheral blood. These receptors originate from a middle-aged woman with COVID-19, enrolled during active disease.

This sequence joins TRBV29-1 and TRBJ2-7; 9 positions match TRBD2. CDR1 and CDR2 from the germline V gene are SQVTM and ANQGSEA. The V segment lost 8 bases and the J segment 4 bases; nucleotides outside the gene matches: 6. The CDR3 length is 12 residues. CDR3 DNA sequence: TGCAGCTTCCTAGCGGGGACTTACGAGCAGTACTTC. It encodes CSFLAGTYEQYF.

The DNA for the CDR3 is TGCAGCGTCAAGACAGGGGGCAACGAGCAGTACTTC. It is translated as CSVKTGGNEQYF. The chain links TRBV29-1 to TRBJ2-7; TRBD1 aligns across 10 bases. The junction had 4 bases not matched to a gene; V was cut back by 6 bases and J by 5 bases. Germline CDR1 is SQVTM and CDR2 is ANQGSEA. The CDR3 extends over 12 amino acids.

The chain employs TRBV7-8 and TRBJ1-2; no reliable D call. Germline V gene sequence: CDR1 SGHVS, CDR2 FQNEAQ. The CDR3 length is 16 residues. The germline V and J ends were trimmed by 1 base and 1 base, with 13 bases remaining between them. CDR3 nucleotide sequence: TGTGCCAGCAGCTTAGGGCAGGCATCTAATAACTATGGCTACACCTTC. This translates into CASSLGQASNNYGYTF. The whole variable domain, remainder taken from reference TRBV7-8 and TRBJ1-2, is GAGVSQSPRYKVAKRGQDVALRCDPISGHVSLFWYQQALGQGPEFLTYFQNEAQLDKSGLPSDRFFAERPEGSVSTLKIQRTQQEDSAVYLCASSLGQASNNYGYTFGSGTRLTVV.

The chain uses TRBV10-3 and TRBJ1-1, with unresolved D. The V end lost 4 bases, the J end lost 5 bases, and 8 bases lay between the germline ends. This CDR3 has 12 amino acids. CDR1 is ENHRY, CDR2 SYGVKD, per germline. As DNA, the CDR3 is TGTGCCATCAGTGTTGGGCCGACTGAAGCTTTCTTT. This gives the protein CAISVGPTEAFF.

This clone was observed once. Other nucleotide sequences from this sample produce the same CDR3. The gene calls are TRBV7-2 and TRBJ2-7, with unresolved D. Between the trimmed V and J ends, which lost 5 bases and 0 bases, there was a span of 5 bases. This CDR3 is built from 12 residues. Germline CDR1 reads SGHTA; CDR2 reads FQGNSA. In nucleotides, the CDR3 is TGTGCCAGCAGCCTCAGCTCCTACGAGCAGTACTTC. Its protein product is CASSLSSYEQYF.